The clone carrying this TCR beta chain was detected only a few times. Its cognate antigen is unknown. The data stem from a study of identical twins. Study outcomes and limitations: A cross-sectional statistical analysis, not follow-up of the same donors, supported the conclusions.

From the 5' RACE reads, TCRdb called clonotypes with MiXCR, one entry per CDR3 protein. Among roughly 250,000 distinct CDR3 sequences listed, around 15% were seen once. The specimen was memory (CD45RO+) T cells sorted from blood. The clonotype comes from a woman aged 18-29 years in good health.

This CDR3 reads CASSEGPGSRSPLHF. The CDR3 DNA sequence: TGCGCCAGCAGTGAAGGCCCCGGTTCAAGGTCACCCCTCCACTTT. The genes are TRBV10-1 and TRBJ1-6; D is unclear. CDR1 and CDR2 from the germline V gene are WNHNN and SYGVQD (reference sequence). The CDR3 totals 15 residues. Trimming removed 3 bases from V and 10 bases from J, with 16 bases in between.